This passage covers 32 T cell receptor beta chains from one sample sequenced in a study of T cells after yellow fever vaccination. TCRdb passed the 5' RACE reads through MiXCR, listing each CDR3 protein once. The data contain 610,000 or so distinct CDR3 sequences, 9% to 15% of them seen just once; the ten biggest clones take up about 15%. Sequenced here: PBMCs, sampled on the day of the yellow fever booster vaccination. The receptors come from a man aged 30-40 years who received the YFV17D yellow fever vaccine.

The rearrangement joins TRBV10-3 to TRBJ2-7, with 9 bases fitting TRBD1. CDR1 is ENHRY and CDR2 is SYGVKD in the germline V gene. This CDR3 comprises 13 residues. Germline trimming cut 4 bases from V and 6 bases from J; bases unmatched to any gene: 4. CDR3 DNA: TGTGCCATCAGTGGACAGGGGGTAGGCGAGCAGTACTTC. It specifies CAISGQGVGEQYF.

Many counts were recorded for this clonotype. The junction shows a germline mismatch at one end, possibly a read error. The V call is TRBV14, the J call TRBJ2-7, with 9 bases lining up with TRBD1. CDR3 length: 14 amino acids. In germline, CDR1 is SGHDN, CDR2 FVKESK. The CDR3 sequence: CASNQPGQGDEQYF. CDR3 bases: TGTGCCAGCAACCAACCGGGACAGGGAGACGAGCAGTACTTC. Together with reference TRBV14 and TRBJ2-7, the CDR3 gives the full variable domain: EAGVTQFPSHSVIEKGQTVTLRCDPISGHDNLYWYRRVMGKEIKFLLHFVKESKQDESGMPNNRFLAERTGGTYSTLKVQPAELEDSGVYFCASNQPGQGDEQYFGPGTRLTVT.

The rearrangement links TRBV30 to TRBJ1-5, with D tentatively TRBD1 (6 bases). Trimming removed 0 bases from V and 3 bases from J, with 9 bases in between. This CDR3 is 14 amino acids long. The germline V gene has CDR1 GTSNPN and CDR2 SVGIG (reference sequence). The chain's CDR3 is CAWSVRTDNQPQHF. In nucleotides, the CDR3 is TGTGCCTGGAGTGTACGGACAGACAATCAGCCCCAGCATTTT.

The table lists this clonotype with a few counts. The genes are TRBV19 and TRBJ1-1, with a possible D match to TRBD1 (5 bases). Looked up from germline, CDR1 is LNHDA and CDR2 is SQIVND (reference sequence). This CDR3 has 13 amino acids. V was trimmed by 3 bases and J by 4 bases, leaving 9 bases between them. For the CDR3, the DNA is TGTGCCAGTAGTATCAGGGACGCCACTGAAGCTTTCTTT. Translated, it gives CASSIRDATEAFF.

The sample holds a few counts of this clonotype. The CDR3 DNA sequence: TGCAGTGCTAGCCAGGGGGCTGGCGAGCAGTACTTC. This encodes CSASQGAGEQYF. The chain has TRBV20-1 and TRBJ2-7, with 8 bases identical to TRBD1. Germline V CDR1 and CDR2: DFQATT, SNEGSKA (reference sequence). This CDR3 is built from 12 residues. V lost 3 bases to trimming and J lost 6 bases; unmatched junction nucleotides: 4.

This clonotype has only a few counts. This chain links TRBV27 with TRBJ2-3, with 7 bases that match TRBD2. The junction had 5 bases not matched to a gene; V was cut back by 0 bases and J by 2 bases. The CDR3 spans 16 residues. Per the germline V gene, CDR1 is MNHEY and CDR2 is SMNVEV (reference sequence). As DNA, the CDR3 is TGTGCCAGCAGTTTATCTCCTAGCGGTTCCACAGATACGCAGTATTTT. Translating it yields CASSLSPSGSTDTQYF.

The rearrangement uses TRBV20-1 and TRBJ2-7; tentatively, D is TRBD1 (8 bases). CDR1 DFQATT and CDR2 SNEGSKA come from the germline V gene (reference sequence). The germline V and J ends were trimmed by 1 base and 7 bases, with 29 bases remaining between them. The CDR3 covers 18 residues. The CDR3 nucleotides are TGCAGTGCTAGAGTTTGGACAGGGTTTCGAGGGAGGGTTGGGGAGCAGTACTTC. It translates to CSARVWTGFRGRVGEQYF.

The table lists this clonotype with a few counts. This sequence joins TRBV11-1 and TRBJ2-5; the match to TRBD2 covers 13 bases. The CDR3 is 18 residues long. Per germline, CDR1 SGHAT and CDR2 FQDESV (reference sequence). V shed 5 bases and J 4 bases; nucleotides not matched to a gene: 13. The CDR3 region is CASSPGLAGVYTPETQYF. The CDR3 DNA is TGTGCCAGCAGCCCCGGACTAGCGGGAGTCTACACCCCAGAGACCCAGTACTTC.

This clonotype was detected a few times. V is TRBV4-2 and J is TRBJ2-3, with unresolved D. The CDR3 totals 14 residues. V gave up 2 bases and J gave up 3 bases, with 9 bases separating them. Germline CDR1 is LGHNA and CDR2 is YNFKEQ. CDR3 loop: CASSQRRETDTQYF. Here the CDR3 DNA reads TGTGCCAGCAGCCAACGAAGAGAAACAGATACGCAGTATTTT.

The chain employs TRBV20-1 and TRBJ1-3; 7 positions agree with TRBD1. The CDR3 runs to 14 residues. The V segment lost 3 bases and the J segment 0 bases; nucleotides outside the gene matches: 2. CDR1 is DFQATT, CDR2 SNEGSKA, per germline (reference sequence). The CDR3 protein is CSASHRGSGNTIYF. The CDR3 DNA reads TGCAGTGCTAGTCACAGGGGCTCTGGAAACACCATATATTTT.

The J gene is TRBJ1-1, the V gene TRBV7-9; tentative D call: TRBD1 (6 bases). Germline V gene data show CDR1 as SEHNR and CDR2 as FQNEAQ (reference sequence). V dropped 5 bases and J dropped 4 bases, with 11 bases sitting between them. The CDR3 is 13 amino acids. DNA for the CDR3: TGTGCCAGCAGCAAACAGGGTGGCACTGAAGCTTTCTTT. Protein sequence: CASSKQGGTEAFF.

This clonotype was seen a few times. V is TRBV27 and J is TRBJ2-1; 12 positions agree with TRBD1. In germline, CDR1 is MNHEY, CDR2 SMNVEV (reference sequence). The CDR3 spans 16 residues. Unmatched junction bases numbered 8, after V lost 4 bases and J lost 7 bases. The CDR3 nucleotides read TGTGCCAGCAGTTCCTCGGGGACAGGGGGCTTGAATGAGCAGTTCTTC. Translation: CASSSSGTGGLNEQFF.

This clonotype was counted a few times. The genes are TRBV27 and TRBJ2-5; D not resolved. This CDR3 comprises 14 residues. V was trimmed by 3 bases and J by 2 bases, leaving 10 bases between them. Germline V gene sequence: CDR1 MNHEY, CDR2 SMNVEV (reference sequence). In DNA, the CDR3 is TGTGCCAGCAGTTTCGTGGGGTTTCAAGAGACCCAGTACTTC. The encoded protein is CASSFVGFQETQYF.

This clonotype was seen a few times. The DNA of the CDR3 is TGCAGCGTTGAGGTGGGGGCAATGAACACTGAAGCTTTCTTT. This encodes CSVEVGAMNTEAFF. This rearrangement joins TRBV29-1 to TRBJ1-1, with D possibly being TRBD1 (6 bases). The length of the CDR3 is 14 residues. In germline, CDR1 is SQVTM, CDR2 ANQGSEA. Deletions cut 3 bases from V and 0 bases from J, with 11 bases between.

This clonotype was seen a handful of times. CDR3 bases: TGTGCCAGCAGCTTAGGGGCGACAGGGGAAGGATCACCCCTCCACTTT. The encoded protein is CASSLGATGEGSPLHF. This chain connects TRBV7-9 to TRBJ1-6; 8 positions match TRBD1. V trimming: 1 base; J trimming: 10 bases; junction bases outside the gene matches: 9. Germline V gene sequence: CDR1 SEHNR, CDR2 FQNEAQ (reference sequence). The CDR3 is 16 residues long. The full variable domain, in which reference TRBV7-9 and TRBJ1-6 provide the parts outside the CDR3, is DTGVSQNPRHKITKRGQNVTFRCDPISEHNRLYWYRQTLGQGPEFLTYFQNEAQLEKSRLLSDRFSAERPKGSFSTLEIQRTEQGDSAMYLCASSLGATGEGSPLHFGNGTRLTVT.

The J gene is TRBJ2-7, the V gene TRBV6-5; the D call may be TRBD1 or TRBD2 (5 bases each). The V gene's germline CDR1 is MNHEY and CDR2 SVGAGI. The germline V and J ends were trimmed by 0 bases and 3 bases, with 12 bases remaining between them. This CDR3 contains 15 residues. CDR3 residues: CASSYSSGGSYEQYF. CDR3 in DNA: TGTGCCAGCAGTTACTCGAGTGGGGGAAGCTACGAGCAGTACTTC.

This clonotype was seen many times. The chain combines TRBV6-5 with TRBJ1-1; 7 nucleotides match TRBD1. The CDR3 extends over 14 amino acids. V gave up 3 bases and J gave up 1 base; unmatched junction bases: 2. The germline gives CDR1 MNHEY, CDR2 SVGAGI. This CDR3 is CASSYTGENTEAFF. The CDR3 DNA reads as TGTGCCAGCAGTTATACAGGGGAGAACACTGAAGCTTTCTTT.

This chain connects TRBV7-9 to TRBJ1-4; 10 positions match TRBD1. CDR1 and CDR2 (germline): SEHNR, FQNEAQ (reference sequence). The V and J ends lost 8 bases and 8 bases, in that order; junction bases with no gene match: 11. The CDR3 covers 15 residues. The DNA for the CDR3 is TGTGCCAGCGGCCCCGGGACAGGGGTCGGGGAAAAACTGTTTTTT. Protein sequence: CASGPGTGVGEKLFF.

V usage is TRBV20-1 and J usage is TRBJ2-2, with D perhaps given as TRBD1 or TRBD2 (5 bases each). The germline gives CDR1 DFQATT, CDR2 SNEGSKA (reference sequence). Trimming removed 1 base at V and 1 base at J, with 13 bases between. This CDR3 spans 16 amino acids. CDR3 coding DNA: TGCAGTGCTAGAGTGTCGGGACGAAAGAACACCGGGGAGCTGTTTTTT. Translated: CSARVSGRKNTGELFF.

V gene TRBV14 combines with J gene TRBJ2-1, with TRBD2 matching 9 bases. The germline V gene has CDR1 SGHDN and CDR2 FVKESK. The CDR3 contains 16 residues. With V trimmed by 2 bases and J by 6 bases, 8 bases remained unmatched. The CDR3 loop reads CASSQLGSGSFNEQFF. CDR3 DNA: TGTGCCAGCAGCCAACTTGGTAGCGGGAGTTTCAATGAGCAGTTCTTC.

The chain has TRBV28 and TRBJ2-7, with 14 bases matching TRBD2. Germline V gene data show CDR1 as MDHEN and CDR2 as SYDVKM. V shed 8 bases and J 1 base; nucleotides not matched to a gene: 16. The CDR3 is 19 amino acids. CDR3 coding DNA: TGTGCCAGCGCTGGGCGACTAGCGGGAGGGCCTAGCCTTTCCTACGAGCAGTACTTC. Its protein is CASAGRLAGGPSLSYEQYF.

This chain links TRBV12-3 or TRBV12-4 with TRBJ2-5, with 8 bases matching TRBD1. V was pared by 6 bases and J by 3 bases, with 15 bases of the junction left unmatched. The CDR3 is 17 amino acids. The CDR3 DNA follows: TGTGCCAGCAGCCCAGACAGGGGATCCCCGCTAAAAGAGACCCAGTACTTC. Protein: CASSPDRGSPLKETQYF.

The rearrangement uses TRBV4-3 and TRBJ2-5; TRBD1 aligns across 8 bases. J lost 4 bases, V lost 2 bases, and 3 bases had no gene match. CDR1 is LGHNA and CDR2 is YSLEER in the germline V gene. The CDR3 covers 14 residues. Here the CDR3 reads CASSQTGGGETQYF. The DNA for the CDR3 is TGCGCCAGCAGCCAAACAGGGGGAGGAGAGACCCAGTACTTC.

V gene TRBV9 combines with J gene TRBJ2-1; D tentatively fits TRBD1 or TRBD2 (5 bases each). Germline values: CDR1 SGDLS, CDR2 YYNGEE. The ends were cut back, 3 bases at V and 3 bases at J, with 13 bases in the middle. This CDR3 is 15 amino acids long. For the CDR3, the DNA is TGTGCCAGCAGCGAGGGGCTAGCCATCTACAATGAGCAGTTCTTC. It encodes CASSEGLAIYNEQFF.

The chain uses TRBV7-2 and TRBJ2-7, with no clear D. Germline V gene sequence: CDR1 SGHTA, CDR2 FQGNSA. Trimming left V 5 bases short and J 0 bases short, with 11 bases between. The CDR3 extends over 14 amino acids. CDR3 nucleotides: TGTGCCAGCAGCCCCAACGCGGTCTCCTACGAGCAGTACTTC. Its translation is CASSPNAVSYEQYF.

This clonotype was found a few times. The CDR3 DNA reads TGTGCCAGCAGTTACGACGGATCAGCCTACGAGCAGTACTTC. It translates to CASSYDGSAYEQYF. The rearrangement uses TRBV6-5 and TRBJ2-7, with no clear D. Germline V lookup: CDR1 MNHEY, CDR2 SVGAGI. This CDR3 has 14 residues. Trimming stripped 2 bases from V and 2 bases from J, with 10 bases between.

This clonotype was observed a handful of times. The V gene is TRBV5-1, the J gene TRBJ2-2; D remains unclear. The CDR3 consists of 14 residues. Germline V gene lookup returns CDR1 SGHRS and CDR2 YFSETQ. V was shortened by 4 bases and J by 4 bases, with 11 bases between the two germline ends. Here the CDR3 DNA reads TGCGCCAGCAGCCAGGCGGTGGTCACCGGGGAGCTGTTTTTT. Translating gives CASSQAVVTGELFF.

This clonotype was detected a few times. The rearrangement joins TRBV9 to TRBJ2-7; a weak D match, TRBD2 (6 bases). Trimming removed 4 bases at V and 6 bases at J, with 14 bases between. CDR3 length: 13 residues. Germline-derived CDR1 and CDR2 are SGDLS and YYNGEE. CDR3 coding DNA: TGTGCCAGCAGCCCCAGACTAGTGGCCGAGCAGTACTTC. It is translated as CASSPRLVAEQYF.

V is TRBV4-2 and J is TRBJ2-2, with 8 bases fitting TRBD2. The junction had 6 bases not matched to a gene; V was cut back by 1 base and J by 5 bases. The CDR3 covers 16 residues. CDR1 is LGHNA, CDR2 YNFKEQ, per germline. This chain's CDR3 is CASSQAVSGTTGELFF. The CDR3, as DNA: TGTGCCAGCAGCCAAGCGGTTAGCGGGACGACCGGGGAGCTGTTTTTT.

The chain recombines TRBV7-2 with TRBJ2-6, with a possible D match to TRBD1 (6 bases). CDR1 is SGHTA, CDR2 FQGNSA, per germline. V lost 4 bases, J lost 2 bases, and 9 bases lay in between. CDR3 length equals 15 residues. This CDR3 reads CASSSQGPGANVLTF. The CDR3 nucleotides are TGTGCCAGCAGCTCTCAGGGGCCTGGGGCCAACGTCCTGACTTTC.

J is TRBJ2-1 and V is TRBV5-1; the D is unclear. The CDR3 is 12 residues long. Germline CDR1 is SGHRS and CDR2 is YFSETQ. V gave up 4 bases and J gave up 10 bases, with 12 bases separating them. CDR3 DNA: TGCGCCAGCAGCCTGGAATTGTTGGAGCAGTTCTTC. Translating it yields CASSLELLEQFF.

This clonotype occurred a few times. The chain uses TRBV9 and TRBJ2-5, with TRBD2 as a possible D gene (6 bases). The CDR3 covers 16 residues. Trimming removed 0 bases at V and 2 bases at J, with 14 bases between. CDR1 SGDLS and CDR2 YYNGEE come from the germline V gene. CDR3 coding DNA: TGTGCCAGCAGCGTAGGTAATAGCGGTACACAAGAGACCCAGTACTTC. This translates into CASSVGNSGTQETQYF.